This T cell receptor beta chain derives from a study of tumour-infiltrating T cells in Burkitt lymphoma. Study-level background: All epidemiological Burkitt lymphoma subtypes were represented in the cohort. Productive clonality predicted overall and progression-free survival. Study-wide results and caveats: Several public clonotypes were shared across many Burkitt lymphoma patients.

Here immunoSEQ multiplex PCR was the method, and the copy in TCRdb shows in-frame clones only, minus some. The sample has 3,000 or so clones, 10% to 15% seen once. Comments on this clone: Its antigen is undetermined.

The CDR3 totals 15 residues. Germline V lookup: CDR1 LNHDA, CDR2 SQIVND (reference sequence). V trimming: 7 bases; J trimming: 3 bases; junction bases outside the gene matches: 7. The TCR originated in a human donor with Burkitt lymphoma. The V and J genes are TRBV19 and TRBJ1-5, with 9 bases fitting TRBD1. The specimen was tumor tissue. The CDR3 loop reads CASTITGGNNQPQHF. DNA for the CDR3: TGTGCCAGTACTATCACAGGGGGCAACAATCAGCCCCAGCATTTT. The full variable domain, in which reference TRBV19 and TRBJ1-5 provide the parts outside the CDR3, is DGGITQSPKYLFRKEGQNVTLSCEQNLNHDAMYWYRQDPGQGLRLIYYSQIVNDFQKGDIAEGYSVSREKKESFPLTVTSAQKNPTAFYLCASTITGGNNQPQHFGDGTRLSIL.